These T cell receptor beta chains were read from a single sample in a study of cytomegalovirus exposure and HLA in healthy donors. Sequenced by immunoSEQ multiplex PCR; TCRdb stores in-frame clones only, minus some. The sample has 100,000 to 150,000 clones; about 80% are singletons. The sample was PBMCs. These receptors were obtained from a girl aged 2-10 years in good health and CMV-seronegative. CDR3s include the opening cysteine and the closing phenylalanine or tryptophan. Each record gives: clone size, J gene, V gene, D gene, CDR3 protein, CDR3 DNA. D genes are given only for firm matches. Clone size appears in some rows only: once, few, many, or a class for an expanded clone.

>once|TRBJ2-7|TRBV20-1|TRBD1
CSAGGQDEQYF
TGCAGTGCTGGCGGACAGGACGAGCAGTACTTC
>few|TRBJ1-1|TRBV7-6|.
CASSLEQGNTEAFF
TGTGCCAGCAGCTTAGAGCAGGGGAACACTGAAGCTTTCTTT
>.|TRBJ1-2|TRBV18|.
CASSGEDYGYTF
TGTGCCAGCTCTGGAGAGGACTATGGCTACACCTTC
>few|TRBJ1-2|TRBV7-6|TRBD1
CASSFDRGVSYGYTF
TGTGCCAGCAGCTTCGACAGGGGAGTAAGCTATGGCTACACCTTC
>.|TRBJ1-3|TRBV27|.
CASSLRGQSGNTIYF
TGTGCCAGCAGTTTGCGTGGACAGAGCGGAAACACCATATATTTT
>.|TRBJ1-4|TRBV7-2|.
CASSLGLTGGPGNEKLFF
TGTGCCAGCAGCTTAGGACTGACGGGGGGCCCGGGGAATGAAAAACTGTTTTTT
>.|TRBJ2-1|TRBV5-8|TRBD2
CASSLDDRPPGGFF
TGTGCCAGCAGCTTGGACGACCGACCCCCGGGGGGGTTCTTC
>once|TRBJ2-3|TRBV27|.
CASSLIGTDTQYF
TGTGCCAGCAGTTTAATAGGCACAGATACGCAGTATTTT
>.|TRBJ1-2|TRBV18|.
CASSPPSQAFGYTF
TGTGCCAGCTCACCACCCTCCCAGGCCTTCGGCTACACCTTC
>.|TRBJ1-1|TRBV29-1|.
CSVGAGNTEAFF
TGCAGCGTTGGGGCCGGGAACACTGAAGCTTTCTTT
>.|TRBJ2-1|TRBV6-5|TRBD2
CASSPTGVAGEFF
TGTGCCAGCAGTCCGACGGGGGTAGCGGGGGAGTTCTTC
>.|TRBJ1-4|TRBV28|.
CASSLGGTLNEKLFF
TGTGCCAGCAGTTTGGGAGGGACCTTAAATGAAAAACTGTTTTTT
>once|TRBJ2-6|TRBV7-9|TRBD1
CASSFPGQGFGANVLTF
TGTGCCAGCAGCTTCCCGGGACAGGGCTTTGGGGCCAACGTCCTGACTTTC
>.|TRBJ2-2|TRBV29-1|.
CSVGQNLLNTGELFF
TGCAGCGTTGGGCAGAACTTACTAAACACCGGGGAGCTGTTTTTT
>.|TRBJ1-1|TRBV2|TRBD1
CASRTEQGAGAEAFF
TGTGCCAGCAGAACAGAACAGGGGGCGGGTGCTGAAGCTTTCTTT
>.|TRBJ2-6|TRBV30|.
CAWSRRFSGANVLTF
TGTGCCTGGAGTCGGAGGTTCTCTGGGGCCAACGTCCTGACTTTC